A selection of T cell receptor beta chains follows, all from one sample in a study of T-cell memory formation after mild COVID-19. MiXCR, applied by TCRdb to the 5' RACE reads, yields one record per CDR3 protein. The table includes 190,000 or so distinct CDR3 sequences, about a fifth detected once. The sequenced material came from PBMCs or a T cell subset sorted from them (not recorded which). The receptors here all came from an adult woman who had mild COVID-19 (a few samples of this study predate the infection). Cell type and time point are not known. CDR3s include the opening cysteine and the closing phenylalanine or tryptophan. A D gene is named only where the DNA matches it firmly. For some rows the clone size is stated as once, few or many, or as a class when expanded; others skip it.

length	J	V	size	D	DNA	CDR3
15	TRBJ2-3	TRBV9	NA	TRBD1	TGTGCCAGCAGCGCCGGGACAGGGGGCAGTGATACGCAGTATTTT	CASSAGTGGSDTQYF
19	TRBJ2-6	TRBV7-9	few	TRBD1	TGTGCCAGCAGCCCACGGGCCGGGACAGACTACTCTGGGGCCAACGTCCTGACTTTC	CASSPRAGTDYSGANVLTF
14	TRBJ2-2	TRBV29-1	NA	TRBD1	TGCAGCGTTAACAGGGGGCGCGACACCGGGGAGCTGTTTTTT	CSVNRGRDTGELFF
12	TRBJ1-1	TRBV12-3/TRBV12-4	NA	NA	TGTGCCAGCAGTTTTTCTGGCACTGAAGCTTTCTTT	CASSFSGTEAFF
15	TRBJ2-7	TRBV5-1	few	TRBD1	TGCGCCAGCAACGAAACACCCGGACAGGCCTACGAGCAGTACTTC	CASNETPGQAYEQYF
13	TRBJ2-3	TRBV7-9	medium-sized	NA	TGTGCCAGCAGCGCGCAGGGTTCAGATACGCAGTATTTT	CASSAQGSDTQYF
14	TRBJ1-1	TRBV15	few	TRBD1	TGTGCCACCAGCAGCACAGGGGAGAACACTGAAGCTTTCTTT	CATSSTGENTEAFF
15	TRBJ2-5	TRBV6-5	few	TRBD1	TGTGCCAGCAGTTCCGCGACAGGGGACAAGGGGACCCAGTACTTC	CASSSATGDKGTQYF
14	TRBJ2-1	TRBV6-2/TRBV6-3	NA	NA	TGTGCCAGCAGTTATCCGCTAGCGCACAATGAGCAGTTCTTC	CASSYPLAHNEQFF
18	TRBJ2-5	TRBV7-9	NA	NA	TGTGCCAGCAGCTTACGGGATGGGACCCCTGGGTACCAAGAGACCCAGTACTTC	CASSLRDGTPGYQETQYF
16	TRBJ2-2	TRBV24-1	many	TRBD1	TGTGCCACCAGTGATCCGGGACAGGGCGACACCGGGGAGCTGTTTTTT	CATSDPGQGDTGELFF
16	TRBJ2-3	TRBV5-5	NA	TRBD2	TGTGCCAGCAGCGATGGTAGCGGGGTGCTATCAGATACGCAGTATTTT	CASSDGSGVLSDTQYF
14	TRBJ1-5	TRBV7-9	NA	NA	TGTGCCAGCAGCTCAGGACAGATGAATCAGCCCCAGCATTTT	CASSSGQMNQPQHF
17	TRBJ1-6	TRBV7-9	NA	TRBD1	TGTGCCAGCAGCCCGCCTTCCTTCGGGACAGTCAATTCACCCCTCCACTTT	CASSPPSFGTVNSPLHF
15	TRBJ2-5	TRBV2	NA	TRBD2	TGTGCCAGCACCAACTTCGGACTAGCGGAAGAGACCCAGTACTTC	CASTNFGLAEETQYF
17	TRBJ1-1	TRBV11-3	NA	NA	TGTGCCAGCAGCTTAGTCTCCGTGACAGGAGGGAACACTGAAGCTTTCTTT	CASSLVSVTGGNTEAFF
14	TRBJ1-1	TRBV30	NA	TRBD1	TGTGCCTGGACTCACAGGGGGATTGAAGGTGAAGCTTTCTTT	CAWTHRGIEGEAFF
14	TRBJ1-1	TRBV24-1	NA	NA	TGTGCCACCAGTGAGACGCACAGGGAAACTGAAGCTTTCTTT	CATSETHRETEAFF
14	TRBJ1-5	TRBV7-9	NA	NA	TGTGCCAGCAGCTTAGCGATGGGGGATCAGCCCCAGCATTTT	CASSLAMGDQPQHF
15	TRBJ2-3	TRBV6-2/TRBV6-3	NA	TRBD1	TGTGCCAGCAGTCCAGGGGGCTCTAGCACAGATACGCAGTATTTT	CASSPGGSSTDTQYF
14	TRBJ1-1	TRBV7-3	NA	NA	TGTGCCAGCAGCTTGACGGACAGAAACACTGAAGCTTTCTTT	CASSLTDRNTEAFF
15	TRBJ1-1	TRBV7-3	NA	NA	TGTGCCAGCAGCGTCCCGGGACGGATGAACACTGAAGCTTTCTTT	CASSVPGRMNTEAFF
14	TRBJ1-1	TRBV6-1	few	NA	TGTGCCAGCAGTAGGATAGGGTGGGACACTGAAGCTTTCTTT	CASSRIGWDTEAFF
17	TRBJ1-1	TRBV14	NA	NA	TGTGCCAGCAGCCAAGATCTAATTGATTTTCCGAACACTGAAGCTTTCTTT	CASSQDLIDFPNTEAFF
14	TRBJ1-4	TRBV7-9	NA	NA	TGTGCCAGCAGCTCTCCTCGGGGCGGTGAAAAACTGTTTTTT	CASSSPRGGEKLFF
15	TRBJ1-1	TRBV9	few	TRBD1	TGTGCCAGCAGCTTCTACTCGGACAGGGTTTCTGAAGCTTTCTTT	CASSFYSDRVSEAFF
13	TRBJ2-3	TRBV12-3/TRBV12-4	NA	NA	TGTGCCAGCAGGTACCCTTCGGCGGATACGCAGTATTTT	CASRYPSADTQYF
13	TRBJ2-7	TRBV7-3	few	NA	TGTGCCAGCAGCTTATTCGCTACCTACGAGCAGTACTTC	CASSLFATYEQYF
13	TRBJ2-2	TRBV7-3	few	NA	TGTGCCAGCAGCTTGTTGGACACCGGGGAGCTGTTTTTT	CASSLLDTGELFF
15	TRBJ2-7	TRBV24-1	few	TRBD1	TGTGCCACCAGTGGCGCCGGACAGGGTAATTACGAGCAGTACTTC	CATSGAGQGNYEQYF
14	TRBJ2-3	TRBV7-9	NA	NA	TGTGCCAGCAGCTCCGGGACATTGGGGGATACGCAGTATTTT	CASSSGTLGDTQYF
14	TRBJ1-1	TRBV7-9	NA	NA	TGTGCCAGCATTTGGGTCAGGGAGGCGACTGAAGCTTTCTTT	CASIWVREATEAFF
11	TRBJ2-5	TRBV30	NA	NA	TGTGCCTGGAGTGTGTGGGAGACCCAGTACTTC	CAWSVWETQYF